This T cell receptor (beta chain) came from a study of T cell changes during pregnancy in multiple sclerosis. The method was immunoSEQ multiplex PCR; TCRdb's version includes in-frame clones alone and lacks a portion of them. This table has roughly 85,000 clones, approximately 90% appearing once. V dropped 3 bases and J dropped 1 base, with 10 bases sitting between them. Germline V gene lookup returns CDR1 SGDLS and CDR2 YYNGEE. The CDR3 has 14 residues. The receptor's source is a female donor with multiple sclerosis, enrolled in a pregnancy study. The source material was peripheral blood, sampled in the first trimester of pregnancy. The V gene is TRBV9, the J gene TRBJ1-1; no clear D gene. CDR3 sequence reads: CASSARGWNTEAFF. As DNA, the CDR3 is TGTGCCAGCAGCGCCAGAGGGTGGAACACTGAAGCTTTCTTT.